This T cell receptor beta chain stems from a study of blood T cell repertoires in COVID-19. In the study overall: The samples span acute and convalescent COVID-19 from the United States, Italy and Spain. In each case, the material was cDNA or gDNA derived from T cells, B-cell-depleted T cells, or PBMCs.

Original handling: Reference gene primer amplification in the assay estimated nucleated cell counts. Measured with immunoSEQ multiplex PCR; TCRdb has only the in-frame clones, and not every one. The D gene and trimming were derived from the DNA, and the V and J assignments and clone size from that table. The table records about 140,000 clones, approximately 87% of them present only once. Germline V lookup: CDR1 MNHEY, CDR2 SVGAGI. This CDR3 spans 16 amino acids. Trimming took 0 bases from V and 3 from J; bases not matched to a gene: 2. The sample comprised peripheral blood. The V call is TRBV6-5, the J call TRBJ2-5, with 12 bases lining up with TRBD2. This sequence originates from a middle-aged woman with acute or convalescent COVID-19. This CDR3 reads CASSYSASGGEETQYF. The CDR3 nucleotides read TGTGCCAGCAGTTACTCGGCTAGCGGGGGGGAAGAGACCCAGTACTTC.